The entry below describes one T cell receptor beta chain. Its target is unknown. This CDR3 spans 16 amino acids. V was trimmed by 7 bases and J by 2 bases, leaving 22 bases between them. Germline V gene lookup returns CDR1 SGHRS and CDR2 YFSETQ. Researchers collected approximately 9.9 milliliters of peripheral blood from every single donor. The sample originates from a study of blood T cells in healthy people across ages. Notes on the study in general: Getting older went along with TCR beta diversity per million T cells dropping roughly linearly.

Combining a sample-barcoded 5' primer with a J-beta primer mix, a second PCR ran for 7 to 11 cycles. Researchers report that a template-switch adaptor with 12 random nucleotides tagged each cDNA molecule. Researchers report that each sample yielded at least 2.5 million CDR3-containing paired-end reads. One entry per CDR3 protein, called by TCRdb with MiXCR from the 5' RACE reads. Among roughly 680,000 distinct CDR3 sequences, 45% to 50% were seen once, and the ten largest hold about a third. Material: blood. This chain links TRBV5-1 with TRBJ2-7, with D possibly TRBD1 on 6 matching bases. The clonotype comes from a woman aged 60-75 years in good health. The CDR3 is CASSSDTGTWTYEQYF. The CDR3 DNA follows: TGCGCCAGCTCATCCGATACCGGGACATGGACCTACGAGCAGTACTTC.